The T cell receptor (beta chain) under discussion was sequenced for a study of cytomegalovirus exposure and HLA in healthy donors. Broader study findings: 164 TCR beta chains were listed as cytomegalovirus-associated.

Although they were nominally healthy when sampled, donors likely had unrecorded immune exposures. Between the trimmed V and J ends, which lost 1 base and 5 bases, there was a span of 11 bases. The CDR3 is made up of 14 amino acids. CDR1 and CDR2 from the germline V gene are SGHTA and FQGNSA. Notes on this clone: Its antigen is not identified.

PCR used 60 Vbeta primers and 13 Jbeta primers. Produced via immunoSEQ multiplex PCR; TCRdb's table is partial and in-frame only. The table shows 90,000 to 110,000 clones, with more than 9.5% occurring only once. V gene TRBV7-2 combines with J gene TRBJ2-5, with D unclear. The sequence was obtained from a man aged 35 to 55 in good health and CMV-seropositive. Sequences were obtained from PBMCs. This chain's CDR3 is CASSLGSRAETQYF. In nucleotides, the CDR3 is TGTGCCAGCAGCTTAGGCTCTAGAGCGGAGACCCAGTACTTC.